This entry concerns a single TCR beta chain. This sample is part of a study of blood T cell repertoires in COVID-19. Sequenced by immunoSEQ multiplex PCR; TCRdb stores in-frame clones only, minus some. The table has approximately 92,000 clones, over 80% seen once. With V trimmed by 6 bases and J by 4 bases, 4 bases remained unmatched. The germline V gene has CDR1 KGHSH and CDR2 LQKENI. This CDR3 has 14 amino acids. This chain links TRBV18 with TRBJ2-7; 12 bases line up with TRBD2. The source of this sequence is a man aged 50-59 years with acute or convalescent COVID-19. Sequenced sample: peripheral blood. The CDR3 protein is CASSSTSGSYEQYF. Here the CDR3 DNA reads TGTGCCAGCTCCTCGACTAGCGGGAGTTACGAGCAGTACTTC.